The source of this TCR beta chain is a study of blood T cells in healthy people across ages. A sample-barcoded 5' primer and a J-beta primer mix were used in a second PCR of about 6 to 12 cycles. Template switching added a 12-random-nucleotide identifier to every cDNA molecule. TCRdb re-called the 5' RACE reads with MiXCR, one entry per CDR3 protein. In the table there are about 720,000 distinct CDR3 sequences, 25% of which are singletons. The CDR3 length is 13 residues. Germline loops: CDR1 PRHDT, CDR2 FYEKMQ (reference sequence). The germline V and J ends were trimmed by 5 bases and 5 bases, with 11 bases remaining between them. In addition, the sample was reused for a study of T cells of mothers and their children. As that study records: The study sampled three healthy Caucasian mothers and their six children. Thymic selection, a shaping force on TCR recombination output, acts similarly in related and unrelated pairs.

Sequencing was done on a sample of blood. The clonotype originates from a boy younger than 18 in good health. The rearrangement links TRBV13 to TRBJ2-3, with D possibly TRBD2 on 5 matching bases. As DNA, the CDR3 is TGTGCCAGCAGCCACCCTGCGGGAGATACGCAGTATTTT. This encodes CASSHPAGDTQYF.